The 26 T cell receptor beta chains listed next were all sequenced from one sample in a study of stem cell transplantation in POMP-related autoinflammatory disease. Profiled with immunoSEQ multiplex PCR; TCRdb holds only in-frame clones, not every one. The data show 800 to 850 clones, around 79% seen once. The specimen comprised Tregs from PBMCs, sampled after stem cell transplantation. The source of these receptors is a human patient with POMP-related autoinflammation and immune dysregulation (PRAID). Some T cells may arise from the graft donor.

The rearrangement joins TRBV6-5 to TRBJ2-7; D not resolved. This CDR3 is built from 14 residues. The V end lost 7 bases, the J end lost 1 base, and 14 bases lay between the germline ends. Per germline, CDR1 MNHEY and CDR2 SVGAGI. The CDR3 nucleotides read TGTGCCAGCAAATCCCCGACACCATCCTACGAGCAGTACTTC. Translating it yields CASKSPTPSYEQYF.

This chain connects TRBV11-2 to TRBJ1-2; the D is unclear. Germline CDR1 is SGHAT and CDR2 is FQNNGV. The V end lost 3 bases, the J end lost 2 bases, and 7 bases lay between the germline ends. This CDR3 contains 13 residues. In nucleotides, the CDR3 is TGTGCCAGCAGCTTCGGACGGAACTATGGCTACACCTTC. This translates into CASSFGRNYGYTF.

This rearrangement joins TRBV10-3 to TRBJ2-1; 8 nucleotides match TRBD2. The V gene's germline CDR1 is ENHRY and CDR2 SYGVKD. This CDR3 region has 12 residues. Trimming cost V 7 bases and J 7 bases; bases outside gene matches: 3. CDR3 sequence reads: CAITGLANEQFF. The CDR3 DNA follows: TGTGCCATCACAGGACTAGCAAATGAGCAGTTCTTC.

The chain combines TRBV5-1 with TRBJ2-7; 9 positions agree with TRBD1. CDR3 length: 14 residues. V was pared by 4 bases and J by 4 bases, with 6 bases of the junction left unmatched. Germline CDR1 is SGHRS and CDR2 is YFSETQ. This CDR3 reads CASSPSGTGYEQYF. CDR3 nucleotides: TGCGCCAGCAGCCCCTCCGGGACAGGGTACGAGCAGTACTTC.

This clone was recorded a few times. The chain couples TRBV11-3 to TRBJ2-2; D might be TRBD2 (5 bases). Germline V gene data show CDR1 as SGHNT and CDR2 as YENEEA. Trimming pared 5 bases from V and 5 bases from J, leaving 15 bases between. This CDR3 contains 15 residues. CDR3 coding DNA: TGTGCCAGCAGCGGAGGTGAAAGGAGAACCGGGGAGCTGTTTTTT. It encodes CASSGGERRTGELFF.

The chain links TRBV15 to TRBJ2-7, with D possibly being TRBD2 (7 bases). The germline V gene has CDR1 LNHNV and CDR2 YYDKDF (reference sequence). This CDR3 is built from 15 residues. Trimming removed 5 bases from V and 3 bases from J, with 17 bases in between. CDR3 residues: CATSPRGGVGYEQYF. The CDR3 DNA follows: TGTGCCACCAGCCCTAGAGGGGGGGTGGGCTACGAGCAGTACTTC. Complete variable domain (other parts from reference TRBV15 and TRBJ2-7): DAMVIQNPRYQVTQFGKPVTLSCSQTLNHNVMYWYQQKSSQAPKLLFHYYDKDFNNEADTPDNFQSRRPNTSFCFLDIRSPGLGDTAMYLCATSPRGGVGYEQYFGPGTRLTVT.

The rearrangement uses TRBV11-2 and TRBJ2-4; 10 bases match TRBD1. V lost 2 bases and J lost 7; bases outside the gene matches: 5. Germline V gene lookup returns CDR1 SGHAT and CDR2 FQNNGV. There are 15 residues in the CDR3. CDR3 DNA: TGTGCCAGCAGCTTATTGAGGGACAGGGGCAACATTCAGTACTTC. Translated, it gives CASSLLRDRGNIQYF.

The chain links TRBV7-9 to TRBJ2-3; 7 bases align to TRBD2. CDR1 is SEHNR and CDR2 is FQNEAQ in the germline V gene (reference sequence). CDR3 size: 15 residues. The junction had 6 bases not matched to a gene; V was cut back by 4 bases and J by 2 bases. The CDR3 sequence is CASSSRSGDTDTQYF. DNA for the CDR3: TGTGCCAGCAGCTCCCGCAGCGGGGACACAGATACGCAGTATTTT.

The DNA of the CDR3 is TGTGCCAGCAGCTCCCCCGGGAACGGGATGGGGAATGAGCAGTTCTTC. It yields the protein CASSSPGNGMGNEQFF. The chain carries TRBV7-9 and TRBJ2-1, with D possibly being TRBD2 (5 bases). V lost 4 bases and J 7 bases, leaving 20 bases between the germline ends. The CDR3 totals 16 residues. The germline gives CDR1 SEHNR, CDR2 FQNEAQ (reference sequence).

The V gene is TRBV30, the J gene TRBJ2-7; TRBD1 is a possible D gene (5 bases). CDR1 and CDR2 from the germline V gene are GTSNPN and SVGIG (reference sequence). This CDR3 spans 11 amino acids. Trimming left V 2 bases short and J 4 bases short, with 6 bases between. CDR3 loop: CAWSTGYEQYF. DNA for the CDR3: TGTGCCTGGAGTACAGGTTACGAGCAGTACTTC.

This clone was picked up a small number of times. The chain recombines TRBV7-3 with TRBJ2-2; D gene unclear. The V and J ends lost 6 bases and 5 bases respectively, with 13 bases between them. The CDR3 length is 14 residues. Germline-derived CDR1 and CDR2 are SGHTA and FQGTGA. Here the CDR3 DNA reads TGTGCCAGCAGGCCACGTCCGGTTACCGGGGAGCTGTTTTTT. Its protein is CASRPRPVTGELFF.

The V call is TRBV6-1, the J call TRBJ2-7; possibly TRBD1 for D (6 bases). Germline CDR1 and CDR2: MNHNS and SASEGT. The ends were cut back, 10 bases at V and 1 base at J, with 17 bases in the middle. The CDR3 runs 14 residues. The CDR3 reads CATLNPQGSYEQYF. The CDR3 DNA sequence: TGTGCCACTTTAAACCCACAGGGTTCCTACGAGCAGTACTTC.

This clone turned up a few times. The chain carries TRBV7-2 and TRBJ2-1; maybe TRBD2 (6 bases). V lost 5 bases to trimming and J lost 3 bases, with 8 bases between them. CDR1 is SGHTA, CDR2 FQGNSA, per germline. The CDR3 runs 13 residues. CDR3 region: CASSMTSYNEQFF. CDR3 nucleotide sequence: TGTGCCAGCAGCATGACTAGCTACAATGAGCAGTTCTTC.

This clone is categorized as large (0.1 to 1%). The genes are TRBV18 and TRBJ1-1; D is perhaps TRBD1 (5 bases). Trimming stripped 5 bases from V and 1 base from J, with 8 bases between. Germline values: CDR1 KGHSH, CDR2 LQKENI. This CDR3 contains 13 residues. The DNA of the CDR3 is TGTGCCAGCTCAGCACAGGAGAACACTGAAGCTTTCTTT. Residues: CASSAQENTEAFF.

The V and J genes are TRBV5-1 and TRBJ1-3; the D gene is possibly TRBD1 (5 bases). The CDR3 consists of 13 residues. V dropped 2 bases and J dropped 6 bases, with 9 bases sitting between them. Germline V lookup: CDR1 SGHRS, CDR2 YFSETQ. The DNA of the CDR3 is TGCGCCAGCAGCTTAGACAGACTAAACACCATATATTTT. Its translation: CASSLDRLNTIYF.

This sequence joins TRBV5-6 and TRBJ1-4; the D is unclear. The length of the CDR3 is 13 residues. The germline CDR1 and CDR2 sequences are SGHDT and YYEEEE. Trimming removed 0 bases at V and 5 bases at J, with 5 bases between. The CDR3 coding sequence is TGTGCCAGCAGCTTGGGCTGGAATGAAAAACTGTTTTTT. It yields the protein CASSLGWNEKLFF.

The sample holds a few counts of this clone. The chain employs TRBV29-1 and TRBJ1-3; D perhaps matches TRBD1 (6 bases). Per germline, CDR1 SQVTM and CDR2 ANQGSEA. Trimming stripped 6 bases from V and 0 bases from J, with 12 bases between. This CDR3 has 14 amino acids. The CDR3 sequence is CSVLDRNSGNTIYF. CDR3 nucleotide sequence: TGCAGCGTCCTCGACAGGAACTCTGGAAACACCATATATTTT.

There are a few counts of this clone. The gene calls are TRBV30 and TRBJ2-4; D might be TRBD2 (6 bases). Germline values: CDR1 GTSNPN, CDR2 SVGIG (reference sequence). This CDR3 region has 11 residues. Trimming stripped 4 bases from V and 5 bases from J, with 6 bases between. CDR3 amino acids: CAWTSENIQYF. The CDR3 coding sequence is TGTGCCTGGACTAGCGAAAACATTCAGTACTTC.

The rearrangement links TRBV30 to TRBJ2-5, with D hard to call. The germline V gene encodes CDR1 GTSNPN and CDR2 SVGIG (reference sequence). Trimming left V 2 bases short and J 4 bases short, with 11 bases between. The CDR3 runs to 13 residues. The CDR3 coding sequence is TGTGCCTGGAGTTCCTACAGAGGAGAGACCCAGTACTTC. Translated, it gives CAWSSYRGETQYF.

A few counts support this clone. The chain uses TRBV30 and TRBJ1-6; TRBD1 might be the D (6 bases). The CDR3 sequence is 13 residues long. Looked up from germline, CDR1 is GTSNPN and CDR2 is SVGIG (reference sequence). Trimming stripped 2 bases from V and 8 bases from J, with 10 bases between. The CDR3 DNA reads TGTGCCTGGAGTACCACAGGGTATTCACCCCTCCACTTT. Its protein product is CAWSTTGYSPLHF.

This CDR3 is CASSSDTNNSPLHF. The DNA of the CDR3 is TGTGCCAGCAGCTCGGACACCAATAATTCACCCCTCCACTTT. The genes are TRBV7-9 and TRBJ1-6; the D gene is possibly TRBD1 (5 bases). Per germline, CDR1 SEHNR and CDR2 FQNEAQ (reference sequence). V was trimmed by 4 bases and J by 5 bases, leaving 9 bases between them. The CDR3 has 14 amino acids.

This chain uses TRBV11-3 with TRBJ1-1, with D hard to call. The germline V gene has CDR1 SGHNT and CDR2 YENEEA. The CDR3 has 14 amino acids. V lost 5 bases to trimming and J lost 1 base, with 11 bases between them. CDR3 bases: TGTGCCAGCAGCACCCGACTCGAGAACACTGAAGCTTTCTTT. This sequence encodes CASSTRLENTEAFF.

The chain is built from TRBV9 and TRBJ2-7, with 10 bases identical to TRBD2. The CDR3 length is 15 residues. Per the germline V gene, CDR1 is SGDLS and CDR2 is YYNGEE. V was pared by 0 bases and J by 4 bases, with 4 bases of the junction left unmatched. The CDR3 sequence: CASSVEGLATYEQYF. The CDR3 DNA reads TGTGCCAGCAGCGTAGAGGGACTAGCGACGTACGAGCAGTACTTC.

V is TRBV10-3 and J is TRBJ2-7; 8 nucleotides align to TRBD2. Per germline, CDR1 ENHRY and CDR2 SYGVKD. V lost 0 bases to trimming and J lost 1 base; unmatched junction nucleotides: 11. This CDR3 has 18 residues. The CDR3 DNA is TGTGCCATCAGTGAGTCCGCGTTTAGCGGGGTCGATTCCTACGAGCAGTACTTC. Amino acid sequence: CAISESAFSGVDSYEQYF.

The chain joins TRBV18 to TRBJ2-1; 9 bases agree with TRBD2. The junction had 5 bases not matched to a gene; V was cut back by 0 bases and J by 8 bases. In germline, CDR1 is KGHSH, CDR2 LQKENI. The CDR3 contains 15 residues. This chain's CDR3 is CASSPPSGSRDEQFF. The CDR3 bases are TGTGCCAGCTCACCACCTAGCGGGAGTAGGGATGAGCAGTTCTTC. Variable domain in full (rest from reference TRBV18 and TRBJ2-1): NAGVMQNPRHLVRRRGQEARLRCSPMKGHSHVYWYRQLPEEGLKFMVYLQKENIIDESGMPKERFSAEFPKEGPSILRIQQVVRGDSAAYFCASSPPSGSRDEQFFGPGTRLTVL.

This clone came up once. The chain combines TRBV25-1 with TRBJ2-7; D might be TRBD2 (5 bases). This CDR3 comprises 14 residues. The V end was cut by 5 bases, the J end by 0 bases, with 11 bases between. Germline V gene lookup returns CDR1 MGHDK and CDR2 SYGVNS. Written as DNA, the CDR3 is TGTGCCAGCAGTCGGACTTTAAGCTCCTACGAGCAGTACTTC. Translating it yields CASSRTLSSYEQYF.